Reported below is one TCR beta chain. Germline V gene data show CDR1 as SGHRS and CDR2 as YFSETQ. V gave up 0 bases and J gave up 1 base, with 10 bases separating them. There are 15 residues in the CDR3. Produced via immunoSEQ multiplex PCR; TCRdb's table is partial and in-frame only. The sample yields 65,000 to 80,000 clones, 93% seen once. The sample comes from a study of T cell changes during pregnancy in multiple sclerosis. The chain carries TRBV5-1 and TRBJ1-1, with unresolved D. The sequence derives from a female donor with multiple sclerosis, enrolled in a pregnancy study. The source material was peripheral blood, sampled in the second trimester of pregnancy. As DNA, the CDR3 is TGCGCCAGCAGCTTGGTGGCAGCTAGGAACACTGAAGCTTTCTTT. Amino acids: CASSLVAARNTEAFF.